This T cell receptor beta chain was sequenced during a study of long-term antiretroviral therapy in people with HIV. Across the study: It was about a decade before the 2015 immediate-ART recommendation that the earliest samples were taken. Overall study results and limits: Clones showing expansion before ART dominated the repertoire at all time points. Blood, drawn from the mid-2000s to the late 2010s, may reflect older ART regimens.

Sequencing used immunoSEQ v3.0 at survey level. The protocol was immunoSEQ multiplex PCR, while the TCRdb copy is restricted to in-frame clones and leaves out a portion. Altogether under 20,000 clones are present, 80% being singletons, with the ten largest covering approximately 12%. Every one of the participants with HIV received treatment in the United States. In regard to this clone: Its specificity is unknown.

The ends lost 2 bases at V and 9 bases at J; junction bases unmatched: 4. The germline V gene encodes CDR1 MNHNY and CDR2 SVGAGI (reference sequence). CDR3 size: 14 residues. V and J are TRBV6-6 and TRBJ2-1, with 10 bases aligning to TRBD2. The source was unsorted PBMCs, collected 0.2 years after starting antiretroviral therapy. The source of this sequence is a woman aged 40 to 55 with HIV. The CDR3 coding sequence is TGTGCCAGCAGTTACAGCGGGGGGGCCGTTGAGCAGTTCTTC. Residues: CASSYSGGAVEQFF.